This T cell receptor beta chain was sequenced in a study of blood T cell repertoires in COVID-19. CDR3 length equals 16 residues. Losses at the gene ends were 4 bases for V and 8 bases for J; bases not matched to a gene: 12. Germline-derived CDR1 and CDR2 are MNHEY and SMNVEV (reference sequence). Profiling relied on immunoSEQ multiplex PCR, and the TCRdb table lists in-frame clones only, not all of them. The sample yields almost 100,000 clones, 86% seen once. Sequenced: peripheral blood. The rearrangement joins TRBV27 to TRBJ1-4, with 8 positions matching TRBD1. The sequence was obtained from a man over 45 with acute or convalescent COVID-19. The CDR3 sequence: CASSSPTGERKEKLFF. The CDR3, as DNA: TGTGCCAGCAGTTCCCCGACAGGGGAGAGAAAAGAAAAACTGTTTTTT.